The 8 T cell receptor beta chains below come from one sample, sequenced in a study of blood T cell repertoires in COVID-19. The table came from immunoSEQ multiplex PCR; TCRdb's copy has only in-frame clones and leaves some out. The repertoire has about 220,000 clones, 65% to 85% of them found once; the top ten carry 6.8%. The sample taken for sequencing was PBMCs or T cells enriched from blood (not recorded which). Every receptor here comes from a woman between 35 and 50 years old who had recovered from COVID-19.

The V and J genes are TRBV28 and TRBJ1-5; the D is unclear. This CDR3 has 14 amino acids. Trimming removed 5 bases at V and 4 bases at J, with 12 bases between. Germline V gene lookup returns CDR1 MDHEN and CDR2 SYDVKM. The CDR3 reads CASSPPTGNQPQHF. For the CDR3, the DNA is TGTGCCAGCAGTCCCCCGACGGGTAATCAGCCCCAGCATTTT.

This chain connects TRBV7-9 to TRBJ1-5; TRBD1 agrees at 7 bases. V was pared by 3 bases and J by 10 bases, with 9 bases of the junction left unmatched. The CDR3 is 14 amino acids. Germline-derived CDR1 and CDR2 are SEHNR and FQNEAQ (reference sequence). The CDR3 is CASSLGQQSDPQHF. CDR3 bases: TGTGCCAGCAGCTTGGGACAGCAGTCGGATCCCCAGCATTTT.

The chain links TRBV30 to TRBJ2-2; D is ambiguous. V was pared by 1 base and J by 3 bases, with 12 bases between. There are 15 residues in the CDR3. CDR1 and CDR2 (germline): GTSNPN, SVGIG (reference sequence). The CDR3 region is CAWSGGSQYTGELFF. In DNA form, the CDR3 reads TGTGCCTGGAGTGGCGGCAGCCAATACACCGGGGAGCTGTTTTTT.

This clone was found many times. The V gene is TRBV5-1, the J gene TRBJ2-2; 8 bases are a match to TRBD2. Germline V gives CDR1 SGHRS, CDR2 YFSETQ. The length of the CDR3 is 15 residues. J lost 6 bases, V lost 4 bases, and 8 bases had no gene match. The CDR3 is CASSQYKRESGELFF. CDR3 DNA sequence: TGCGCCAGCAGCCAGTATAAGCGGGAGTCCGGGGAGCTGTTTTTT.

The rearrangement uses TRBV11-2 and TRBJ2-2; 8 nucleotides line up with TRBD2. The CDR3 has 17 residues. The ends lost 1 base at V and 5 bases at J; junction bases unmatched: 9. Germline CDR1 reads SGHAT; CDR2 reads FQNNGV. CDR3 protein: CASSLVFGRERTGELFF. The CDR3 DNA reads TGTGCCAGCAGCTTAGTTTTCGGGAGGGAGCGGACCGGGGAGCTGTTTTTT.

This clone is medium-sized. The J gene is TRBJ2-1, the V gene TRBV27; possible D gene TRBD2, 6 bases. With 5 bases removed from V and 8 bases from J, the gap between germline ends came to 16 bases. CDR1 and CDR2 (germline): MNHEY, SMNVEV (reference sequence). The CDR3 has 14 amino acids. CDR3 DNA sequence: TGTGCCAGCAGTCCCCGTTCGGGGGTGGATGAGCAGTTCTTC. Its protein is CASSPRSGVDEQFF.

This chain links TRBV3-1 (or the pseudogene TRBV3-2) with TRBJ1-3, with D perhaps matching TRBD1 (6 bases). Per the germline V gene, CDR1 is LGHDT and CDR2 is YNNKEL (reference sequence). The CDR3 length is 15 residues. V was pared by 0 bases and J by 3 bases, with 9 bases between. Written as DNA, the CDR3 is TGTGCCAGCAGCCAAGATGCAGGGGTTGGAAACACCATATATTTT. Protein product: CASSQDAGVGNTIYF.

The CDR3 loop reads CAIRQGGGYTF. In DNA form, the CDR3 reads TGTGCCATCAGGCAGGGTGGGGGCTACACCTTC. The rearrangement links TRBV10-3 to TRBJ1-2, with a tentative D call TRBD1 (5 bases). The length of the CDR3 is 11 residues. Germline values: CDR1 ENHRY, CDR2 SYGVKD. V lost 6 bases and J lost 8, with 10 bases in between.